A single sample gave rise to the 8 T cell receptor beta chains below, sequenced in a study of blood T cell repertoires in COVID-19. Here immunoSEQ multiplex PCR was the method, and the copy in TCRdb shows in-frame clones only, minus some. Found here are fewer than 130,000 clones, 85% to 90% of them singletons; the top ten hold about 30%. Sequenced: peripheral blood. The receptors come from a woman aged 80 or over with acute or convalescent COVID-19.

The CDR3 coding sequence is TGCGCCAGCAGCTTTGGCACAGGCCGATCCTACGAGCAGTACTTC. The encoded protein is CASSFGTGRSYEQYF. The V call is TRBV5-1, the J call TRBJ2-7, with D maybe TRBD1 (5 bases). Germline V gene data show CDR1 as SGHRS and CDR2 as YFSETQ. The V gene lost 2 bases and the J gene lost 1 base, with 13 bases spanning the gap. This CDR3 region has 15 residues.

V and J are TRBV30 and TRBJ1-3, with D tentatively TRBD1 (6 bases). Per the germline V gene, CDR1 is GTSNPN and CDR2 is SVGIG (reference sequence). V dropped 0 bases and J dropped 2 bases, with 11 bases sitting between them. This CDR3 has 15 amino acids. This CDR3 is CAWSVNRVPGNTIYF. DNA for the CDR3: TGTGCCTGGAGTGTAAACAGGGTCCCTGGAAACACCATATATTTT.

The chain couples TRBV10-3 to TRBJ2-2; 7 bases agree with TRBD1. The germline gives CDR1 ENHRY, CDR2 SYGVKD. The CDR3 is 14 residues long. The ends lost 6 bases at V and 3 bases at J; junction bases unmatched: 4. CDR3 bases: TGTGCCATCAGCCTGGGACAGTACACCGGGGAGCTGTTTTTT. This translates into CAISLGQYTGELFF.

The rearrangement links TRBV19 to TRBJ1-2; D uncertain. Trimming shortened V by 1 base and J by 7 bases, and 7 bases separated the two germline ends. This CDR3 has 12 amino acids. Per germline, CDR1 LNHDA and CDR2 SQIVND (reference sequence). The CDR3 is CASSIAGGGYTF. The DNA for the CDR3 is TGTGCCAGTAGTATAGCCGGTGGTGGCTACACCTTC.

The chain joins TRBV12-3 or TRBV12-4 to TRBJ1-1; the D gene is possibly TRBD1 (6 bases). The V end lost 2 bases, the J end lost 7 bases, and 11 bases lay between the germline ends. The CDR3 has 13 amino acids. This CDR3 reads CASSLSTGFEAFF. DNA of the CDR3: TGTGCCAGCAGTTTATCCACAGGGTTTGAAGCTTTCTTT.

The chain recombines TRBV4-1 with TRBJ2-5; 9 bases are a match to TRBD2. The CDR3 consists of 18 residues. Germline CDR1 is MGHRA and CDR2 is YSYEKL. Losses at the gene ends were 1 base for V and 3 bases for J; bases not matched to a gene: 12. CDR3 nucleotides: TGCGCCAGCAGCCAAGGAGCCCCCGGCGGGGGGGTGGAAGAGACCCAGTACTTC. Its protein is CASSQGAPGGGVEETQYF.

This clone was found once. The V call is TRBV7-9, the J call TRBJ1-1; the D is unclear. CDR3 length: 13 residues. The ends were cut back, 2 bases at V and 3 bases at J, with 7 bases in the middle. Germline CDR1 is SEHNR and CDR2 is FQNEAQ (reference sequence). The CDR3 nucleotides read TGTGCCAGCAGCTTAACCGGGGACACTGAAGCTTTCTTT. Its translation: CASSLTGDTEAFF. Looking up the rest from reference TRBV7-9 and TRBJ1-1 gives the full variable domain: DTGVSQNPRHKITKRGQNVTFRCDPISEHNRLYWYRQTLGQGPEFLTYFQNEAQLEKSRLLSDRFSAERPKGSFSTLEIQRTEQGDSAMYLCASSLTGDTEAFFGQGTRLTVV.

CDR3 sequence (DNA): TGCGCCAGCAGACCTTCAACAGTGACCGGGGAGCTGTTTTTT. Encoded protein: CASRPSTVTGELFF. This chain uses TRBV5-1 with TRBJ2-2; D gene uncertain. Germline CDR1 reads SGHRS; CDR2 reads YFSETQ. The CDR3 contains 14 residues. The germline V and J ends were trimmed by 5 bases and 5 bases, with 13 bases remaining between them.